This T cell receptor beta chain originates from a study of control samples from healthy donors and cancer patients. The CDR3 length is 15 residues. The V and J ends lost 6 bases and 0 bases, in that order; junction bases with no gene match: 6. Germline CDR1 MNHEY, CDR2 SMNVEV (reference sequence). Assay used: immunoSEQ multiplex PCR; TCRdb lists only in-frame clones, some missing. The data show around 160,000 clones, 93% seen once. The chain is built from TRBV27 and TRBJ1-1, with 8 bases identical to TRBD1. The receptor was isolated from a man younger than 35 in good health. The specimen sequenced was blood. This CDR3 reads CASRDRDRMNTEAFF. Written as DNA, the CDR3 is TGTGCCAGCAGGGACCGGGACAGGATGAACACTGAAGCTTTCTTT.